Listed below are T cell receptor beta chains from one sample, sequenced in a study of blood T cell repertoires in COVID-19. Repertoires were generated with immunoSEQ multiplex PCR, while TCRdb's copy carries only in-frame clones and drops some. The repertoire consists of under 400,000 clones, with approximately 86% occurring once and the leading ten covering approximately 4.4%. The sequenced sample was PBMCs or T cells enriched from blood (not recorded which). The receptors derive from a woman in her forties with acute COVID-19. Each CDR3 is given with its conserved first and last residue. D genes are given only for firm matches. Expanded clones are given a class, and other clones once, few, many or no size at all.

V: TRBV9; D: TRBD1; size: .; J: TRBJ1-2; CDR3: CASSVGTGNGYGYTF; DNA: TGTGCCAGCAGCGTAGGGACAGGGAATGGTTATGGCTACACCTTC
V: TRBV5-8; D: .; size: .; J: TRBJ2-5; CDR3: CASSLEGGETQYF; DNA: TGTGCCAGCAGCTTGGAAGGGGGAGAGACCCAGTACTTC
V: TRBV19; D: .; size: once; J: TRBJ2-7; CDR3: CASSTRARDTSYEQYF; DNA: TGTGCCAGTAGTACCCGAGCCAGGGACACATCCTACGAGCAGTACTTC
V: TRBV10-1; D: .; size: .; J: TRBJ2-2; CDR3: CASSGGGVASTGELFF; DNA: TGCGCCAGCAGTGGGGGGGGCGTAGCGAGCACCGGGGAGCTGTTTTTT
V: TRBV5-4; D: .; size: .; J: TRBJ1-2; CDR3: CASSLGQPSNYGYTF; DNA: TGTGCCAGCAGCTTGGGACAGCCTTCTAACTATGGCTACACCTTC
V: TRBV7-9; D: TRBD2; size: .; J: TRBJ2-1; CDR3: CASSLPFRLAGIYNEQFF; DNA: TGTGCCAGCAGCTTACCCTTCCGACTAGCGGGGATCTACAATGAGCAGTTCTTC
V: TRBV6-1; D: TRBD1; size: .; J: TRBJ1-2; CDR3: CASSGGDRGYLNYGYTF; DNA: TGTGCCAGCAGTGGGGGGGACAGGGGATACCTTAACTATGGCTACACCTTC
V: TRBV19; D: .; size: .; J: TRBJ1-5; CDR3: CASSTPGMQPQHF; DNA: TGTGCCAGTAGTACCCCAGGAATGCAGCCCCAGCATTTT
V: TRBV3-1/TRBV3-2; D: TRBD2; size: .; J: TRBJ2-4; CDR3: CASSQVATTSGGKNIQYF; DNA: TGTGCCAGCAGCCAAGTAGCCACGACTAGCGGGGGTAAAAACATTCAGTACTTC
V: TRBV5-4; D: .; size: once; J: TRBJ1-4; CDR3: CASSLGQRNEKLFF; DNA: TGTGCCAGCAGCTTGGGGCAGCGTAATGAAAAACTGTTTTTT
V: TRBV18; D: TRBD1; size: .; J: TRBJ1-2; CDR3: CASSPPQGADYGYTF; DNA: TGTGCCAGCTCACCACCCCAGGGGGCGGACTATGGCTACACCTTC
V: TRBV7-9; D: .; size: .; J: TRBJ1-2; CDR3: CASSPRDISDGYTF; DNA: TGTGCCAGCAGCCCCCGGGACATTTCGGATGGCTACACCTTC
V: TRBV7-2; D: .; size: .; J: TRBJ1-1; CDR3: CASSTRGPEAFF; DNA: TGTGCCAGCAGCACCAGGGGTCCTGAAGCTTTCTTT
V: TRBV6-2/TRBV6-3; D: TRBD1; size: once; J: TRBJ1-5; CDR3: CASSYSGQGAGQPQHF; DNA: TGTGCCAGCAGTTACTCTGGACAGGGGGCAGGTCAGCCCCAGCATTTT
V: TRBV9; D: .; size: .; J: TRBJ1-2; CDR3: CASSEVGGYGYTF; DNA: TGTGCCAGCAGCGAGGTGGGGGGCTATGGCTACACCTTC
V: TRBV24-1; D: TRBD1; size: .; J: TRBJ1-2; CDR3: CATSPRTGGSYGYTF; DNA: TGTGCCACCAGTCCCCGGACAGGGGGCTCCTATGGCTACACCTTC
V: TRBV29-1; D: .; size: .; J: TRBJ2-1; CDR3: CSVEFPRADSYNEQFF; DNA: TGCAGCGTTGAATTCCCCCGTGCAGATTCCTACAATGAGCAGTTCTTC
V: TRBV9; D: TRBD2; size: .; J: TRBJ2-3; CDR3: CASSVGGSSTDTQYF; DNA: TGTGCCAGCAGCGTCGGCGGGAGTAGCACAGATACGCAGTATTTT
V: TRBV19; D: .; size: .; J: TRBJ1-5; CDR3: CASSTVWHQPQHF; DNA: TGTGCCAGTAGTACCGTATGGCATCAGCCCCAGCATTTT
V: TRBV10-3; D: .; size: once; J: TRBJ1-1; CDR3: CAISEGGGLNTEAFF; DNA: TGTGCCATCAGTGAGGGTGGGGGACTAAACACTGAAGCTTTCTTT
V: TRBV13; D: TRBD1; size: once; J: TRBJ1-3; CDR3: CASSLEPRGSGNTIYF; DNA: TGTGCCAGCAGCTTAGAGCCCAGGGGGAGTGGAAACACCATATATTTT
V: TRBV15; D: TRBD1; size: few; J: TRBJ1-1; CDR3: CATSPLGQGSEAFF; DNA: TGTGCCACCAGCCCCCTAGGACAGGGGTCTGAAGCTTTCTTT
V: TRBV7-8; D: .; size: .; J: TRBJ2-7; CDR3: CASSLGQGDSYEQYF; DNA: TGTGCCAGCAGCTTAGGGCAGGGCGACTCCTACGAGCAGTACTTC
V: TRBV7-2; D: .; size: .; J: TRBJ2-1; CDR3: CASSSRYNEQFF; DNA: TGTGCCAGCAGCTCCAGATACAATGAGCAGTTCTTC
V: TRBV3-1/TRBV3-2; D: .; size: few; J: TRBJ1-2; CDR3: CASSQGSLYGYTF; DNA: TGTGCCAGCAGCCAAGGCAGTCTCTATGGCTACACCTTC
V: TRBV27; D: .; size: .; J: TRBJ1-1; CDR3: CASSLLVISRDDDTEAFF; DNA: TGTGCCAGCAGTTTATTGGTAATATCCCGAGATGATGACACTGAAGCTTTCTTT
V: TRBV7-9; D: TRBD1; size: many; J: TRBJ2-7; CDR3: CASSLGTGKGEQYF; DNA: TGTGCCAGCAGCTTAGGGACAGGGAAGGGCGAGCAGTACTTC
V: TRBV4-3; D: .; size: .; J: TRBJ2-5; CDR3: CASSQDRGRETQYF; DNA: TGCGCCAGCAGCCAAGATCGAGGCAGAGAGACCCAGTACTTC
V: TRBV4-2; D: .; size: .; J: TRBJ1-6; CDR3: CASSQDLGAGALSYNSPLHF; DNA: TGTGCCAGCAGCCAAGATTTGGGGGCAGGGGCCCTCTCCTATAATTCACCCCTCCACTTT
V: TRBV5-6; D: .; size: .; J: TRBJ2-1; CDR3: CASSYIPRGRGFDEQFF; DNA: TGTGCCAGCAGCTACATCCCCCGTGGCAGGGGATTCGATGAGCAGTTCTTC
V: TRBV27; D: .; size: .; J: TRBJ1-1; CDR3: CASSLTGGKNTEAFF; DNA: TGTGCCAGCAGTCTTACAGGAGGGAAGAACACTGAAGCTTTCTTT
V: TRBV7-6; D: .; size: .; J: TRBJ1-1; CDR3: CASSFSVDLPDTEAFF; DNA: TGTGCCAGCAGCTTTAGCGTCGATCTACCTGACACTGAAGCTTTCTTT
V: TRBV7-2; D: .; size: once; J: TRBJ2-2; CDR3: CASSLRQGELFF; DNA: TGTGCCAGCAGCTTAAGACAGGGGGAGCTGTTTTTT
V: TRBV6-5; D: .; size: .; J: TRBJ2-7; CDR3: CASSPLVSYEQYF; DNA: TGTGCCAGCAGTCCCCTAGTCTCCTACGAGCAGTACTTC
V: TRBV25-1; D: TRBD1; size: .; J: TRBJ2-7; CDR3: CASIGDRPYEQYF; DNA: TGTGCCAGCATAGGGGACAGGCCCTACGAGCAGTACTTC
V: TRBV2; D: .; size: .; J: TRBJ1-2; CDR3: CASSDGGVDGYTF; DNA: TGTGCCAGCAGTGATGGGGGCGTCGATGGCTACACCTTC
V: TRBV7-3; D: .; size: .; J: TRBJ2-7; CDR3: CASSSRVSGHNEQYF; DNA: TGTGCCAGCAGCTCCCGGGTTAGCGGACATAACGAGCAGTACTTC
V: TRBV28; D: TRBD1; size: .; J: TRBJ1-2; CDR3: CASSTRQGGYGYTF; DNA: TGTGCCAGCAGTACTAGACAGGGTGGCTATGGCTACACCTTC
V: TRBV15; D: TRBD2; size: .; J: TRBJ2-2; CDR3: CATSSPGLADTGELFF; DNA: TGTGCCACCAGCAGTCCGGGACTAGCGGACACCGGGGAGCTGTTTTTT
V: TRBV2; D: .; size: .; J: TRBJ1-1; CDR3: CASSGWDLNTEAFF; DNA: TGTGCCAGCAGTGGATGGGACTTGAACACTGAAGCTTTCTTT
V: TRBV7-2; D: .; size: .; J: TRBJ1-4; CDR3: CASSPRLAGNEKLFF; DNA: TGTGCCAGCAGCCCCCGACTGGCGGGTAATGAAAAACTGTTTTTT
V: TRBV27; D: .; size: .; J: TRBJ1-1; CDR3: CASRARGGSTEAFF; DNA: TGTGCCAGCAGGGCCCGAGGGGGTAGCACTGAAGCTTTCTTT
V: TRBV19; D: .; size: .; J: TRBJ2-5; CDR3: CASSDSKAQETQYF; DNA: TGTGCCAGTAGCGACTCCAAAGCCCAGGAGACCCAGTACTTC
V: TRBV29-1; D: TRBD1; size: .; J: TRBJ1-2; CDR3: CSVAWDREGYGYTF; DNA: TGCAGCGTTGCTTGGGACAGGGAAGGCTATGGCTACACCTTC
V: TRBV10-3; D: TRBD1; size: .; J: TRBJ2-1; CDR3: CAISGGGTAYNEQFF; DNA: TGTGCCATCAGTGGGGGTGGGACAGCATACAATGAGCAGTTCTTC
V: TRBV5-1; D: .; size: .; J: TRBJ1-1; CDR3: CASSTGGGSRGTEAFF; DNA: TGCGCCAGCAGCACCGGGGGTGGCAGTCGTGGCACTGAAGCTTTCTTT
V: TRBV3-1/TRBV3-2; D: .; size: .; J: TRBJ1-5; CDR3: CASSLTDSNQPQHF; DNA: TGTGCCAGCAGCCTTACTGACAGTAATCAGCCCCAGCATTTT
V: TRBV7-9; D: TRBD2; size: few; J: TRBJ2-2; CDR3: CASSSGTSVFANTGELFF; DNA: TGTGCCAGCAGCTCCGGGACTAGCGTATTCGCGAACACCGGGGAGCTGTTTTTT
V: TRBV10-3; D: .; size: .; J: TRBJ1-1; CDR3: CAISDTGRTEAFF; DNA: TGTGCCATCAGTGATACAGGGCGCACTGAAGCTTTCTTT
V: TRBV4-2; D: TRBD1; size: .; J: TRBJ2-3; CDR3: CASSDRGTTDTQYF; DNA: TGTGCCAGCAGCGACAGGGGAACCACAGATACGCAGTATTTT
V: TRBV9; D: TRBD1; size: once; J: TRBJ2-5; CDR3: CASSVAGTGWETQYF; DNA: TGTGCCAGCAGCGTAGCTGGGACAGGGTGGGAGACCCAGTACTTC
V: TRBV7-8; D: .; size: .; J: TRBJ1-1; CDR3: CASSQRRVQNTEAFF; DNA: TGTGCCAGCAGCCAACGCAGGGTCCAGAACACTGAAGCTTTCTTT